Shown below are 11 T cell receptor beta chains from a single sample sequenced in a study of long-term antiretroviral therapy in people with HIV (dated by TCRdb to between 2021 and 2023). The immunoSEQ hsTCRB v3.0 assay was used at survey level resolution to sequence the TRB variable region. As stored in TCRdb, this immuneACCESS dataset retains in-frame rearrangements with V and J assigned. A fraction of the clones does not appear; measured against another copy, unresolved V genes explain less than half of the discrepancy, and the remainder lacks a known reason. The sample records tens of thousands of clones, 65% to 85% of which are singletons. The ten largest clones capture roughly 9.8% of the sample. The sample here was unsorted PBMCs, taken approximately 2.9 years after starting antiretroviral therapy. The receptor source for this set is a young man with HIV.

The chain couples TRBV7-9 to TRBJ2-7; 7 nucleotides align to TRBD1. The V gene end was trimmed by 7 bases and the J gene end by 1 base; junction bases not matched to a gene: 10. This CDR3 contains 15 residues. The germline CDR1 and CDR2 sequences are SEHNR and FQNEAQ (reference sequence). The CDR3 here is CASNNDRVESYEQYF. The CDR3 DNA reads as TGTGCCAGCAACAACGACAGGGTTGAATCCTACGAGCAGTACTTC. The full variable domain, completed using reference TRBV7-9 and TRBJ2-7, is DTGVSQNPRHKITKRGQNVTFRCDPISEHNRLYWYRQTLGQGPEFLTYFQNEAQLEKSRLLSDRFSAERPKGSFSTLEIQRTEQGDSAMYLCASNNDRVESYEQYFGPGTRLTVT.

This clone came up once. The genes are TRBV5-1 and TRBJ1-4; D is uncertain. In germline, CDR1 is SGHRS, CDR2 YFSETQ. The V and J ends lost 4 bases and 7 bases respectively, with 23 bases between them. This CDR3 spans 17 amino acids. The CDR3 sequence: CASSPARGGKDGEKLFF. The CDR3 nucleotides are TGCGCCAGCAGCCCGGCGCGAGGAGGAAAGGATGGTGAAAAACTGTTTTTT.

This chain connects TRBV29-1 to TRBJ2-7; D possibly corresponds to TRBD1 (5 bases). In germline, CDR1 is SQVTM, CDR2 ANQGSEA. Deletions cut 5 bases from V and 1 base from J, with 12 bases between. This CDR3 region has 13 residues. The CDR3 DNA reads TGCAGCGTTCACAGGTCAGGATCCTACGAGCAGTACTTC. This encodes CSVHRSGSYEQYF.

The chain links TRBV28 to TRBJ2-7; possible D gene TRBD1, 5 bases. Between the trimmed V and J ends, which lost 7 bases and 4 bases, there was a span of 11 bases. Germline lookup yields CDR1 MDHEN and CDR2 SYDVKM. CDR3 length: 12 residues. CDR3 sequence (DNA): TGTGCCAGCAATCCAGCAGGGTACGAGCAGTACTTC. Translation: CASNPAGYEQYF.

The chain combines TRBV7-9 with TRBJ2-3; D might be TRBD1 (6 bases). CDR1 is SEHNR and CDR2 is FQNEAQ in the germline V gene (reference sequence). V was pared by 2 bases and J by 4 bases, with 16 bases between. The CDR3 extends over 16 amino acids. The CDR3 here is CASSLPRGPGADTQYF. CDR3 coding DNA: TGTGCCAGCAGCTTACCCAGGGGCCCTGGGGCAGATACGCAGTATTTT.

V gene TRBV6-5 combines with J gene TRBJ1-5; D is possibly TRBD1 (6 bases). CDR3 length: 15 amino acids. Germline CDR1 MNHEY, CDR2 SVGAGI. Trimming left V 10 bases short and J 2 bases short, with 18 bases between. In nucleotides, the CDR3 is TGTGCCACCAAACTACAGGGCAGGGGCAATCAGCCCCAGCATTTT. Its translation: CATKLQGRGNQPQHF.

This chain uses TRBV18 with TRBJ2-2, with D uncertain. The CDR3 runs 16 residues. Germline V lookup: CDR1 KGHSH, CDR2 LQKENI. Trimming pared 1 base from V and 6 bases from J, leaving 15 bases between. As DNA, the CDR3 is TGTGCCAGCTCACCACTTTCGTACGGTGTCGCCGGGGAGCTGTTTTTT. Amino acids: CASSPLSYGVAGELFF.

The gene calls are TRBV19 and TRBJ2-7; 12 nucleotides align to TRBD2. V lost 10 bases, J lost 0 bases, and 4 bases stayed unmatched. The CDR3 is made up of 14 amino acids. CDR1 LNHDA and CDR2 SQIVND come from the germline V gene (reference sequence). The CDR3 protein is CATAGLAGSYEQYF. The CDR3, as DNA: TGTGCCACCGCGGGACTAGCGGGCTCCTACGAGCAGTACTTC.

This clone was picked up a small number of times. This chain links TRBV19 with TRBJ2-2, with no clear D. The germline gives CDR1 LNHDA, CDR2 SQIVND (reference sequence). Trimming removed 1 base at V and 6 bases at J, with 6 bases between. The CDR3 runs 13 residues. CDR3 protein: CASSIGMSGELFF. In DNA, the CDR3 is TGTGCCAGTAGTATAGGCATGTCCGGGGAGCTGTTTTTT.

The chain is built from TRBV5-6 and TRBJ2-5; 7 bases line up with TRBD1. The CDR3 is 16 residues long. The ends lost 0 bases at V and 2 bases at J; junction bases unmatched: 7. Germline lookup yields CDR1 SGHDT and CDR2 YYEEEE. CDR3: CASSLGPTGPQETQYF. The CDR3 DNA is TGTGCCAGCAGCTTGGGGCCGACAGGGCCGCAAGAGACCCAGTACTTC.

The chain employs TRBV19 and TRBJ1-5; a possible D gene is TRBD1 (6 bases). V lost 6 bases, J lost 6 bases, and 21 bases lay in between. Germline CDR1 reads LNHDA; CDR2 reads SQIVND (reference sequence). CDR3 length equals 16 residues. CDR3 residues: CASSWGAQDVGQPQHF. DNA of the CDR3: TGTGCCAGTAGCTGGGGGGCGCAGGACGTGGGTCAGCCCCAGCATTTT.